A selection of T cell receptor beta chains follows, all from one sample in a study of shared clonotypes between healthy human individuals. Measured with immunoSEQ multiplex PCR; TCRdb has only the in-frame clones, and not every one. The repertoire holds approximately 2.4 million clones, with around 95% as singletons. The sample taken for sequencing was naive CD4+ T cells sorted from blood. The receptors here all came from a young man in good health. Each CDR3 is given without its conserved first and last residue. Each record gives: J gene, V gene, CDR3 protein.

J gene: TRBJ2-7
V gene: TRBV2
CDR3 protein: ASSGTGRAGEQY

J gene: TRBJ2-2
V gene: TRBV4-3
CDR3 protein: ASSLIEGRDTGELF

J gene: TRBJ2-7
V gene: TRBV7-8
CDR3 protein: ASSLASGRSYEQY

J gene: TRBJ1-3
V gene: TRBV7-2
CDR3 protein: ASSRTGGNTIY

J gene: TRBJ1-2
V gene: TRBV28
CDR3 protein: ATYWVLDYGYT

J gene: TRBJ2-5
V gene: TRBV5-6
CDR3 protein: ASSLRGQETQY

J gene: TRBJ2-5
V gene: TRBV7-2
CDR3 protein: ASSPYRVQETQY

J gene: TRBJ1-5
V gene: TRBV28
CDR3 protein: ASSNVHGTVSLFDSNQPQH

J gene: TRBJ1-2
V gene: TRBV6-5
CDR3 protein: ASRNTGGNYGYT

J gene: TRBJ1-1
V gene: TRBV9
CDR3 protein: ASSRGDRLWVKLTF

J gene: TRBJ1-5
V gene: TRBV6-1
CDR3 protein: ASSGEIRGGNQPQH

J gene: TRBJ1-4
V gene: TRBV5-1
CDR3 protein: ASSRGYGATNEKLF

J gene: TRBJ2-3
V gene: TRBV4-2
CDR3 protein: ASSQEVGGTSGRTDTQY

J gene: TRBJ2-2
V gene: TRBV5-1
CDR3 protein: ASSLVTGDAANTGELF

J gene: TRBJ2-7
V gene: TRBV4-1
CDR3 protein: ASRRGFSYEQY

J gene: TRBJ1-2
V gene: TRBV27
CDR3 protein: ASSQIQGSYGYT

J gene: TRBJ1-2
V gene: TRBV7-2
CDR3 protein: ASSPRTVNYGYT

J gene: TRBJ2-3
V gene: TRBV30
CDR3 protein: AWSVGNSGGPDTQY

J gene: TRBJ2-7
V gene: TRBV5-1
CDR3 protein: ASSLGTSGRVSYEQY

J gene: TRBJ1-1
V gene: TRBV30
CDR3 protein: AWKSDFYLEAF

J gene: TRBJ2-5
V gene: TRBV7-3
CDR3 protein: ASSLTSGGAQETQY

J gene: TRBJ1-1
V gene: TRBV7-2
CDR3 protein: ASSINRAKF

J gene: TRBJ2-5
V gene: TRBV6-5
CDR3 protein: ASSRGQWETQY

J gene: TRBJ2-1
V gene: TRBV7-8
CDR3 protein: ASSRKTILSYNEQF

J gene: TRBJ2-5
V gene: TRBV30
CDR3 protein: AWSVRRTGGTEETQY

J gene: TRBJ1-1
V gene: TRBV5-4
CDR3 protein: ASSLSGSGRTGNTEAF

J gene: TRBJ2-3
V gene: TRBV2
CDR3 protein: ASSGARGSSTDTQY

J gene: TRBJ1-2
V gene: TRBV28
CDR3 protein: ALRPYT

J gene: TRBJ1-6
V gene: TRBV27
CDR3 protein: ASSLNRANSPLH

J gene: TRBJ1-1
V gene: TRBV5-1
CDR3 protein: ASSLGTANTEAF

J gene: TRBJ1-1
V gene: TRBV28
CDR3 protein: ASTISQVGNRNTEAF

J gene: TRBJ1-1
V gene: TRBV5-6
CDR3 protein: ASSLGHSNTEAF

J gene: TRBJ2-3
V gene: TRBV9
CDR3 protein: ASSVDSHRSDTQY

J gene: TRBJ2-5
V gene: TRBV6-5
CDR3 protein: ASRRSETQY

J gene: TRBJ1-6
V gene: TRBV10-3
CDR3 protein: AISESGNSPLH

J gene: TRBJ2-2
V gene: TRBV29-1
CDR3 protein: SVDVLTAGELF

J gene: TRBJ2-5
V gene: TRBV5-6
CDR3 protein: ASSLQDSGETQY

J gene: TRBJ2-3
V gene: TRBV7-2
CDR3 protein: ASSHTWTAVDTQY

J gene: TRBJ2-5
V gene: TRBV13
CDR3 protein: ASSFGQVEAETQY

J gene: TRBJ1-1
V gene: TRBV29-1
CDR3 protein: SVDRGGTEAF

J gene: TRBJ2-7
V gene: TRBV5-4
CDR3 protein: ASSSPGQISSYEQY

J gene: TRBJ1-5
V gene: TRBV30
CDR3 protein: AWSARQGIGNQPQH

J gene: TRBJ1-5
V gene: TRBV2
CDR3 protein: ASSDGLGGNQPQH

J gene: TRBJ2-2
V gene: TRBV6-5
CDR3 protein: ASSSLAGGTGELF

J gene: TRBJ2-2
V gene: TRBV5-1
CDR3 protein: ASSERVDGELF

J gene: TRBJ1-4
V gene: TRBV7-2
CDR3 protein: ASSLSGGGGEKLF

J gene: TRBJ1-1
V gene: TRBV5-1
CDR3 protein: ASGTQGDTEAF

J gene: TRBJ1-6
V gene: TRBV19
CDR3 protein: ASSITGFNSPLH

J gene: TRBJ1-5
V gene: TRBV6-5
CDR3 protein: ASSYEINQPQH

J gene: TRBJ2-3
V gene: TRBV27
CDR3 protein: ASTSGTARGDTQY